The source of this T cell receptor beta chain is a study of monozygotic twins with inflammatory bowel disease. Study results and caveats: Immunosuppressive treatment differences may have increased patient repertoire variability.

Worth noting for this clonotype: The antigen remains unidentified.

The CDR3 spans 15 residues. Germline assignment: CDR1 SEHNR and CDR2 FQNEAQ (reference sequence). After re-calling the 5' RACE reads, TCRdb lists one entry per CDR3 protein, DNA absent. The sample holds approximately 400,000 distinct CDR3 sequences. The receptor was derived from a human donor with ulcerative colitis or Crohn's disease, or a healthy co-twin of an affected twin (not recorded which). Sequencing was done on a sample of blood. The chain is built from TRBV7-9 and TRBJ2-1; TCRdb's D call, TRBD2, is unchecked because there is no DNA. The CDR3 protein is CASSLIAGTYNEQFF.